This TCR beta chain originates from a study of T cells in Graves' hyperthyroidism and ophthalmopathy. Study conclusions and caveats: Ophthalmopathy was told apart from stable hyperthyroidism by a 13 V-J model.

It was RNA transcripts that yielded the amplified TCR beta CDR3 regions. When the TCR CDR3 underwent first-round RT-PCR, the HTBI primer set was used. MiXCR was run by TCRdb on the multiplex PCR reads, yielding one entry per CDR3 protein. Among some 700,000 distinct CDR3 sequences, approximately 15% were seen once, and the ten largest hold about 14%. From germline, CDR1 is MDHEN and CDR2 SYDVKM. The ends lost 6 bases at V and 7 bases at J; junction bases unmatched: 9. The CDR3 contains 15 residues. The authors deemed Graves' hyperthyroidism stable absent ophthalmopathy progression within 18 months. Among the patients, aged 18 to 65, hyperthyroidism was newly diagnosed and had lasted under 2 months. PBMCs came from 10 ml fresh peripheral blood. This clonotype was detected ten times or more. Its antigen remains unidentified.

The receptor's source is a man aged 50-60 years with Graves' hyperthyroidism. The gene calls are TRBV28 and TRBJ1-5, with 10 positions matching TRBD1. The sequenced sample was blood. This chain's CDR3 is CASSHGGQGWQPQHF. The CDR3 region has the DNA TGTGCCAGCAGCCATGGGGGACAGGGGTGGCAGCCCCAGCATTTT.